The 31 T cell receptor beta chains reported below all come from one sample, sequenced in a study of identical twins. In TCRdb, the 5' RACE reads were re-called with MiXCR into one record per CDR3 protein. The repertoire holds about 240,000 distinct CDR3 sequences, with more than 9.5% as singletons. This sample was shared with a second study, whose subject was yellow fever vaccine responses in identical twins.

Input material: memory (CD45RO+) T cells sorted from blood. The receptors originated from a young woman in good health.

The rearrangement joins TRBV24-1 to TRBJ2-3; 7 nucleotides match TRBD2. Germline CDR1 KGHDR, CDR2 SFDVKD. V lost 5 bases and J lost 8; bases outside the gene matches: 6. The CDR3 totals 13 residues. In DNA form, the CDR3 reads TGTGCCACCAGTGTCACTAGCGATCGTACGCAGTATTTT. Amino acids: CATSVTSDRTQYF.

This clonotype has just a few counts. This chain uses TRBV2 with TRBJ2-1; D tentatively fits TRBD1 or TRBD2 (6 bases each). CDR3 length: 14 amino acids. CDR1 is SNHLY and CDR2 is FYNNEI in the germline V gene. V was pared by 4 bases and J by 9 bases, with 16 bases between. The CDR3 nucleotides read TGTGCCAGCAGTGTAACGGGGGCGTTGAGTGAGCAGTTCTTC. It is translated as CASSVTGALSEQFF.

The CDR3 spells CASSDTFTDTQYF. Written as DNA, the CDR3 is TGTGCCAGCAGTGACACTTTCACAGATACGCAGTATTTT. The chain employs TRBV6-4 and TRBJ2-3; no firm D call. The CDR3 contains 13 residues. V lost 2 bases and J lost 2, with 5 bases in between. CDR1 is MRHNA and CDR2 is SNTAGT in the germline V gene.

This clonotype occurred many times. The rearrangement joins TRBV6-5 to TRBJ2-7, with 8 bases aligning to TRBD1. CDR1 is MNHEY, CDR2 SVGAGI, per germline. This CDR3 has 15 amino acids. With 2 bases clipped from V and 4 bases from J, the junction kept 7 bases outside the gene matches. The CDR3 here is CASSYGWTGSYEQYF. The CDR3 nucleotides read TGTGCCAGCAGTTACGGCTGGACAGGGAGTTACGAGCAGTACTTC.

This rearrangement joins TRBV18 to TRBJ2-7; possible D gene TRBD2, 6 bases. The length of the CDR3 is 15 residues. The V end lost 0 bases, the J end lost 0 bases, and 9 bases lay between the germline ends. In germline, CDR1 is KGHSH, CDR2 LQKENI. This CDR3 is CASSPPRGSSYEQYF. In nucleotides, the CDR3 is TGTGCCAGCTCACCACCGCGGGGCAGCTCCTACGAGCAGTACTTC.

The rearrangement links TRBV7-2 to TRBJ2-7; TRBD2 agrees at 10 bases. V was clipped by 4 bases and J by 2 bases; unmatched bases: 5. Germline CDR1 SGHTA, CDR2 FQGNSA. This CDR3 contains 15 residues. CDR3 nucleotide sequence: TGTGCCAGCAGCTGGATAGCGGGAGGTGCCTACGAGCAGTACTTC. This encodes CASSWIAGGAYEQYF.

This rearrangement joins TRBV28 to TRBJ2-3; no definite D call. The germline V and J ends were trimmed by 5 bases and 1 base, with 10 bases remaining between them. The CDR3 is 14 residues long. Germline CDR1 reads MDHEN; CDR2 reads SYDVKM. The CDR3 sequence is CASSVPWGTDTQYF. DNA of the CDR3: TGTGCCAGCAGTGTACCGTGGGGCACAGATACGCAGTATTTT.

This clonotype was counted ten times or more. The chain has TRBV14 and TRBJ2-1; TRBD2 matches at 8 bases. Germline V gives CDR1 SGHDN, CDR2 FVKESK. CDR3 size: 19 residues. J was trimmed by 8 bases and V by 0 bases; bases with no gene match: 18. The CDR3: CASSQELSLGLGAWDEQFF. The DNA for the CDR3 is TGTGCCAGCAGCCAAGAGTTGAGCTTGGGACTAGGGGCCTGGGATGAGCAGTTCTTC.

The chain links TRBV5-1 to TRBJ2-7, with 7 nucleotides matching TRBD1. The CDR3 loop spans 15 amino acids. Germline assignment: CDR1 SGHRS and CDR2 YFSETQ. The V and J ends lost 2 bases and 0 bases, in that order; junction bases with no gene match: 5. The CDR3 here is CASSFDRVGSYEQYF. The DNA for the CDR3 is TGCGCCAGCAGCTTCGACAGGGTGGGCTCCTACGAGCAGTACTTC.

The chain has TRBV19 and TRBJ2-1; TRBD2 matches at 12 bases. V shed 7 bases and J 0 bases; nucleotides not matched to a gene: 7. Germline CDR1 LNHDA, CDR2 SQIVND (reference sequence). This CDR3 comprises 17 residues. The CDR3 is CASKALAGGSSYNEQFF. Here the CDR3 DNA reads TGTGCCAGTAAGGCCCTAGCGGGAGGGAGCTCCTACAATGAGCAGTTCTTC.

The rearrangement joins TRBV11-2 to TRBJ2-1; weak D call: TRBD2 (6 bases). V lost 8 bases to trimming and J lost 9 bases, with 20 bases between them. The CDR3 is 14 amino acids. Germline assignment: CDR1 SGHAT and CDR2 FQNNGV. The CDR3 sequence: CASSTGVLVAEQFF. CDR3 in DNA: TGTGCCAGCTCGACGGGAGTGCTAGTGGCTGAGCAGTTCTTC.

At least ten counts were recorded for this clonotype. The genes are TRBV11-2 and TRBJ2-1; maybe TRBD2 (6 bases). This CDR3 region has 14 residues. V lost 1 base and J 5 bases, leaving 9 bases between the germline ends. Germline V CDR1 and CDR2: SGHAT, FQNNGV. For the CDR3, the DNA is TGTGCCAGCAGCTTAGTCCGGACTAACAATGAGCAGTTCTTC. Amino acid sequence: CASSLVRTNNEQFF.

This clonotype was seen a few times. The chain employs TRBV18 and TRBJ2-3; the match to TRBD1 covers 7 bases. CDR3 size: 15 residues. CDR1 and CDR2 (germline): KGHSH, LQKENI. Trimming removed 3 bases from V and 6 bases from J; junction bases left unmatched: 9. The chain's CDR3 is CASSPISEQGDTQYF. For the CDR3, the DNA is TGTGCCAGCTCACCGATCTCCGAACAGGGGGATACGCAGTATTTT. The complete variable domain, with remaining parts taken from reference TRBV18 and TRBJ2-3, reads NAGVMQNPRHLVRRRGQEARLRCSPMKGHSHVYWYRQLPEEGLKFMVYLQKENIIDESGMPKERFSAEFPKEGPSILRIQQVVRGDSAAYFCASSPISEQGDTQYFGPGTRLTVL.

The chain couples TRBV5-6 to TRBJ2-3, with 7 bases identical to TRBD1. The V gene's germline CDR1 is SGHDT and CDR2 YYEEEE. With V trimmed by 3 bases and J by 13 bases, 8 bases remained unmatched. The CDR3 totals 12 residues. CDR3 residues: CASSYRQGQKYF. For the CDR3, the DNA is TGTGCCAGCAGCTACAGACAGGGTCAGAAGTATTTT.

The chain uses TRBV7-9 and TRBJ2-1; D unresolved. Germline loops: CDR1 SEHNR, CDR2 FQNEAQ (reference sequence). V was clipped by 2 bases and J by 9 bases, with 11 bases between them. The CDR3 totals 13 residues. This CDR3 reads CASSLSYVFEQFF. CDR3 coding DNA: TGTGCCAGCAGCTTAAGCTATGTATTTGAGCAGTTCTTC. Full variable domain (missing parts from reference TRBV7-9 and TRBJ2-1): DTGVSQNPRHKITKRGQNVTFRCDPISEHNRLYWYRQTLGQGPEFLTYFQNEAQLEKSRLLSDRFSAERPKGSFSTLEIQRTEQGDSAMYLCASSLSYVFEQFFGPGTRLTVL.

This clonotype was observed a handful of times. V is TRBV7-8 and J is TRBJ2-7, with TRBD1 as a possible D gene (5 bases). CDR3 length: 15 amino acids. Germline lookup yields CDR1 SGHVS and CDR2 FQNEAQ. V lost 1 base and J 6 bases, leaving 16 bases between the germline ends. The CDR3 is CASSLVFREGSEQYF. In nucleotides, the CDR3 is TGTGCCAGCAGCTTAGTCTTCAGGGAAGGAAGCGAGCAGTACTTC. Full variable domain (outside the CDR3, taken from reference TRBV7-8 and TRBJ2-7): GAGVSQSPRYKVAKRGQDVALRCDPISGHVSLFWYQQALGQGPEFLTYFQNEAQLDKSGLPSDRFFAERPEGSVSTLKIQRTQQEDSAVYLCASSLVFREGSEQYFGPGTRLTVT.

The rearrangement links TRBV6-1 to TRBJ2-5; 7 bases are shared with TRBD1. The CDR3 runs to 15 residues. V lost 7 bases and J lost 2; bases outside the gene matches: 10. CDR1 and CDR2 from the germline V gene are MNHNS and SASEGT. The chain's CDR3 is CASTPRDRAQETQYF. The CDR3 nucleotides read TGTGCCAGCACACCTCGCGACAGGGCGCAAGAGACCCAGTACTTC.

This rearrangement joins TRBV5-1 to TRBJ1-1, with 8 positions matching TRBD1. Germline values: CDR1 SGHRS, CDR2 YFSETQ. The CDR3 is 13 amino acids. V shed 1 base, J shed 5 bases, and the junction held 1 base outside the gene matches. The CDR3 DNA sequence: TGCGCCAGCAGCTTGACAGGGGGGACTGAAGCTTTCTTT. Amino acids: CASSLTGGTEAFF. Based on the CDR3 plus reference TRBV5-1 and TRBJ1-1, the full variable domain is KAGVTQTPRYLIKTRGQQVTLSCSPISGHRSVSWYQQTPGQGLQFLFEYFSETQRNKGNFPGRFSGRQFSNSRSEMNVSTLELGDSALYLCASSLTGGTEAFFGQGTRLTVV.

The rearrangement joins TRBV18 to TRBJ2-7; D is unclear. V was trimmed by 3 bases and J by 2 bases, leaving 14 bases between them. The CDR3 covers 15 residues. Looked up from germline, CDR1 is KGHSH and CDR2 is LQKENI. CDR3 nucleotides: TGTGCCAGCTCACCCCGAGACGGCAGTCCCTACGAGCAGTACTTC. Its translation is CASSPRDGSPYEQYF.

This chain connects TRBV15 to TRBJ2-2; 9 bases are shared with TRBD2. Germline V gene data show CDR1 as LNHNV and CDR2 as YYDKDF (reference sequence). V gave up 5 bases and J gave up 7 bases; unmatched junction bases: 8. The CDR3 extends over 15 amino acids. The CDR3 sequence: CATSGGGAPIGELFF. In nucleotides, the CDR3 is TGTGCCACCAGCGGCGGGGGGGCACCCATCGGGGAGCTGTTTTTT.

This clonotype was observed at least ten times. The V call is TRBV4-1, the J call TRBJ2-3, with TRBD2 as a possible D gene (5 bases). Germline V gives CDR1 MGHRA, CDR2 YSYEKL. Trimming stripped 7 bases from V and 0 bases from J, with 14 bases between. The CDR3 length is 15 residues. The CDR3 sequence: CASTDRRESTDTQYF. CDR3 nucleotide sequence: TGCGCCAGCACAGATCGACGGGAAAGCACAGATACGCAGTATTTT.

The V call is TRBV7-2, the J call TRBJ2-7, with TRBD2 matching over 9 bases. This CDR3 contains 15 residues. V trimming: 6 bases; J trimming: 4 bases; junction bases outside the gene matches: 10. Per germline, CDR1 SGHTA and CDR2 FQGNSA. The CDR3 region has the DNA TGTGCCAGCAGTCCAGGGCTAGCGGGAAAATACGAGCAGTACTTC. As protein: CASSPGLAGKYEQYF.

This clonotype was seen a handful of times. The chain links TRBV20-1 to TRBJ2-7; 8 bases match TRBD2. This CDR3 region has 13 residues. Per germline, CDR1 DFQATT and CDR2 SNEGSKA (reference sequence). The V gene end was trimmed by 5 bases and the J gene end by 6 bases; junction bases not matched to a gene: 9. The CDR3 sequence is CSAQEGGGLEQYF. In DNA, the CDR3 is TGCAGTGCTCAGGAGGGCGGGGGGCTCGAGCAGTACTTC.

This clonotype came up many times. In DNA, the CDR3 is TGTGCCTCAATCCCCCCGGGCTGGAGTGAAGCTTTCTTT. Its protein is CASIPPGWSEAFF. V gene TRBV10-3 combines with J gene TRBJ1-1; D unresolved. V was pared by 11 bases and J by 7 bases, with 20 bases between. The germline CDR1 and CDR2 sequences are ENHRY and SYGVKD. The CDR3 totals 13 residues.

V is TRBV20-1 and J is TRBJ2-7, with 7 bases that match TRBD2. CDR3 size: 13 residues. Per germline, CDR1 DFQATT and CDR2 SNEGSKA (reference sequence). The J segment lost 4 bases and the V segment lost 5 bases, leaving 8 bases of the junction unmatched. The CDR3 is CSAPSGGVYEQYF. CDR3 sequence (DNA): TGCAGTGCTCCTAGCGGAGGGGTGTACGAGCAGTACTTC.

This sequence joins TRBV27 and TRBJ2-7; possible D gene TRBD2, 6 bases. Germline-derived CDR1 and CDR2 are MNHEY and SMNVEV (reference sequence). This CDR3 comprises 12 residues. Deletions cut 6 bases from V and 12 bases from J, with 18 bases between. The CDR3 coding sequence is TGTGCCAGCAGGGCAGTGGGGGGTACTGGGTACTTC. Its translation: CASRAVGGTGYF.

This clonotype came up many times. V usage is TRBV7-2 and J usage is TRBJ2-7, with 7 bases matching TRBD1. The CDR3 contains 15 residues. Germline V gene data show CDR1 as SGHTA and CDR2 as FQGNSA. V lost 3 bases and J lost 0; bases outside the gene matches: 5. The CDR3 here is CASSLKDRSSYEQYF. Here the CDR3 DNA reads TGTGCCAGCAGCTTGAAGGACAGGAGCTCCTACGAGCAGTACTTC.

This clonotype was seen a handful of times. The gene calls are TRBV12-3 or TRBV12-4 and TRBJ2-6, with 13 bases fitting TRBD2. This CDR3 comprises 19 residues. V shed 5 bases, J shed 0 bases, and the junction held 7 bases outside the gene matches. The CDR3 DNA reads as TGTGCCAGCAGTAACCCGGGACTAGCGGGAAGCTCTGGGGCCAACGTCCTGACTTTC. Translation: CASSNPGLAGSSGANVLTF.

The chain is built from TRBV18 and TRBJ2-3; D gene ambiguous. V lost 3 bases and J lost 2, with 6 bases in between. This CDR3 region has 13 residues. In germline, CDR1 is KGHSH, CDR2 LQKENI. CDR3 nucleotide sequence: TGTGCCAGCTCACCCGGCCTCACAGATACGCAGTATTTT. Its protein product is CASSPGLTDTQYF. Combining the CDR3 with reference TRBV18 and TRBJ2-3 gives the whole variable domain NAGVMQNPRHLVRRRGQEARLRCSPMKGHSHVYWYRQLPEEGLKFMVYLQKENIIDESGMPKERFSAEFPKEGPSILRIQQVVRGDSAAYFCASSPGLTDTQYFGPGTRLTVL.

This clonotype was observed at least ten times. The V call is TRBV10-1, the J call TRBJ1-5; D is ambiguous. Germline CDR1 is WNHNN and CDR2 is SYGVQD (reference sequence). The CDR3 covers 14 residues. Trimming stripped 4 bases from V and 3 bases from J, with 10 bases between. CDR3 DNA sequence: TGCGCCAGCAGTGGAGGGCCCCCCAATCAGCCCCAGCATTTT. It specifies CASSGGPPNQPQHF.

This clonotype appeared many times. The chain combines TRBV12-3 or TRBV12-4 with TRBJ1-2; a weak D match, TRBD1 (6 bases). Trimming cost V 5 bases and J 3 bases, with 7 bases left between them. This CDR3 has 12 residues. This CDR3 is CASSPGDYGYTF. CDR3 DNA sequence: TGTGCCAGCAGTCCAGGGGACTATGGCTACACCTTC.